This TCR beta chain was obtained from a study of a mutant IDH1 vaccine in newly diagnosed glioma. Looking at the study overall: Sex distribution of treated patients was roughly 60% male and approximately 38% female; mean age was around 40 years.

Unmatched junction bases numbered 3, after V lost 5 bases and J lost 0 bases. The CDR3 length is 15 residues. Germline CDR1 is SGHTA and CDR2 is FQGNSA. Documented time point: baseline, week 1 (first vaccination visit). Described treatment: pre-vaccination baseline after standard-of-care therapy. Donors had new IDH1-mutant astrocytomas of WHO grade 3 or 4 (ATRX-lost). Method: immunoSEQ multiplex PCR; TCRdb's copy keeps in-frame clones and lacks some. The sample includes about 30,000 clones, roughly 82% of them seen just once. As concerns this clone: No antigen is known for it.

Study-wide results and limits: There seemed to be no relation between pseudoprogression and changes in top peripheral T cell clonotypes. Vaccination induced immune responses in around 95% of patients.

The sequence derives from a young man with glioma. V is TRBV7-2 and J is TRBJ2-2; 7 bases agree with TRBD1. The specimen comprised PBMCs, sampled from a glioma patient treated with radiotherapy, temozolomide or both. The CDR3 here is CASSRGQANTGELFF. Here the CDR3 DNA reads TGTGCCAGCAGCCGCGGACAGGCGAACACCGGGGAGCTGTTTTTT.